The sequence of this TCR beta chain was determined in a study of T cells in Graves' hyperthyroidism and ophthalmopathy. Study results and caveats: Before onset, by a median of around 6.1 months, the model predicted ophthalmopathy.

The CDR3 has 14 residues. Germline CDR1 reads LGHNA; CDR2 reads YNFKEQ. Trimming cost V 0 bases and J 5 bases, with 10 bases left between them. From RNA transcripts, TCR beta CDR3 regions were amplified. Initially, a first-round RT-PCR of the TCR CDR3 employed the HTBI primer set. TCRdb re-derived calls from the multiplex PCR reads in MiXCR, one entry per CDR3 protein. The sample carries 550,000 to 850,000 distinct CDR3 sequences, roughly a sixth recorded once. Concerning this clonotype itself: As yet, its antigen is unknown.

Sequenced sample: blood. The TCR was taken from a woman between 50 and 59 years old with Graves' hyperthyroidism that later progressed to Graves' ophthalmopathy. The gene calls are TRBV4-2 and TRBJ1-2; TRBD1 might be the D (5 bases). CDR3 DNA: TGTGCCAGCAGCCAAGAAGCGGGGCCGTATGGCTACACCTTC. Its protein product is CASSQEAGPYGYTF.